These 27 T cell receptor beta chains were all obtained from the same sample, sequenced in a study of OX40 agonist ivuxolimab in advanced cancers. Clones were read by immunoSEQ multiplex PCR, and TCRdb kept only the in-frame ones, dropping some. The sample contains over 60,000 clones, about nine tenths of which appear only once. Sequencing was performed on CD4+ or CD8+ T cells sorted from blood, taken in a trial of the OX40 agonist ivuxolimab. The source is an adult with an advanced solid tumor such as melanoma, head and neck, liver or kidney cancer.

The chain carries TRBV6-1 and TRBJ1-5; tentative D call: TRBD1 (5 bases). Germline V CDR1 and CDR2: MNHNS, SASEGT. This CDR3 is built from 14 residues. V gave up 2 bases and J gave up 3 bases, with 8 bases separating them. The chain's CDR3 is CASSESGINQPQHF. The CDR3 DNA reads TGTGCCAGCAGTGAATCAGGGATCAATCAGCCCCAGCATTTT.

The table lists this clone with a count of one. The J gene is TRBJ2-1, the V gene TRBV5-8, with D unresolved. Germline CDR1 is SGHTS and CDR2 is YDEGEE. The V and J ends lost 5 bases and 6 bases respectively, with 15 bases between them. CDR3 size: 14 residues. The DNA for the CDR3 is TGTGCCAGCAGACCTCATCTCCAAGCCAATGAGCAGTTCTTC. It translates to CASRPHLQANEQFF.

The rearrangement links TRBV5-1 to TRBJ2-7, with 10 bases aligning to TRBD1. The CDR3 has 17 amino acids. Trimming removed 3 bases from V and 5 bases from J; junction bases left unmatched: 14. The germline V gene encodes CDR1 SGHRS and CDR2 YFSETQ. As DNA, the CDR3 is TGCGCCAGCAGCTCGAGCACCGGGACAGGGGTCATGGACGAGCAGTACTTC. Translated, it gives CASSSSTGTGVMDEQYF. Filled out from reference TRBV5-1 and TRBJ2-7, the complete variable domain reads KAGVTQTPRYLIKTRGQQVTLSCSPISGHRSVSWYQQTPGQGLQFLFEYFSETQRNKGNFPGRFSGRQFSNSRSEMNVSTLELGDSALYLCASSSSTGTGVMDEQYFGPGTRLTVT.

This CDR3 is CASTQEGNTGELFF. The CDR3, as DNA: TGTGCCAGCACCCAGGAGGGGAACACCGGGGAGCTGTTTTTT. The chain couples TRBV7-8 to TRBJ2-2; the D gene is possibly TRBD2 (6 bases). Germline loops: CDR1 SGHVS, CDR2 FQNEAQ. The V gene lost 7 bases and the J gene lost 1 base, with 10 bases spanning the gap. There are 14 residues in the CDR3.

V gene TRBV2 combines with J gene TRBJ1-1; D not resolved. This CDR3 is 13 amino acids long. Trimming left V 4 bases short and J 1 base short, with 7 bases between. Looked up from germline, CDR1 is SNHLY and CDR2 is FYNNEI. CDR3 sequence: CASSAGENTEAFF. The CDR3 DNA sequence: TGTGCCAGCAGTGCGGGAGAGAACACTGAAGCTTTCTTT.

The rearrangement joins TRBV2 to TRBJ2-1; D may be TRBD1 (5 bases). Germline V gene sequence: CDR1 SNHLY, CDR2 FYNNEI. This CDR3 is built from 14 residues. The V and J ends lost 2 bases and 9 bases respectively, with 14 bases between them. The CDR3 sequence is CASSERAARGEQFF. CDR3 DNA: TGTGCCAGCAGTGAAAGGGCCGCTAGGGGTGAGCAGTTCTTC.

The chain carries TRBV6-5 and TRBJ2-6; TRBD2 matches at 7 bases. Germline CDR1 is MNHEY and CDR2 is SVGAGI. The CDR3 has 15 amino acids. Trimming removed 6 bases from V and 4 bases from J; junction bases left unmatched: 6. The CDR3 sequence: CASSAGVYGANVLTF. CDR3 coding DNA: TGTGCCAGCAGCGCGGGGGTGTACGGGGCCAACGTCCTGACTTTC.

This clone is termed medium-sized (0.01 to 0.1%). The chain has TRBV6-1 and TRBJ1-6; D is uncertain. Germline CDR1 reads MNHNS; CDR2 reads SASEGT. The length of the CDR3 is 14 residues. Deletions cut 8 bases from V and 0 bases from J, with 8 bases between. The CDR3 DNA is TGTGCCAGCGTTACAAGCTCCTATAATTCACCCCTCCACTTT. It translates to CASVTSSYNSPLHF.

This chain connects TRBV5-1 to TRBJ1-3; 7 nucleotides align to TRBD1. This CDR3 spans 15 amino acids. Germline-derived CDR1 and CDR2 are SGHRS and YFSETQ. The V gene end was trimmed by 2 bases and the J gene end by 4 bases; junction bases not matched to a gene: 6. The CDR3: CASSLPGGNGNTIYF. The CDR3 DNA reads as TGCGCCAGCAGCTTACCAGGGGGTAACGGAAACACCATATATTTT.

The chain has TRBV7-2 and TRBJ1-1, with 7 bases that match TRBD1. The CDR3 length is 15 residues. The germline V gene has CDR1 SGHTA and CDR2 FQGNSA. Trimming cost V 5 bases and J 2 bases; bases outside gene matches: 8. The CDR3: CASSATGQPNTEAFF. DNA for the CDR3: TGTGCCAGCAGCGCCACGGGACAGCCAAACACTGAAGCTTTCTTT.

This chain connects TRBV5-1 to TRBJ2-7, with D perhaps matching TRBD1 or TRBD2 (6 bases each). The germline V gene encodes CDR1 SGHRS and CDR2 YFSETQ. Trimming left V 6 bases short and J 6 bases short, with 25 bases between. The CDR3 contains 16 residues. This CDR3 is CASTDGGRGGLSEQYF. For the CDR3, the DNA is TGCGCCAGCACCGATGGGGGCCGAGGGGGGTTATCCGAGCAGTACTTC. Supplemented by reference TRBV5-1 and TRBJ2-7, the full variable domain reads KAGVTQTPRYLIKTRGQQVTLSCSPISGHRSVSWYQQTPGQGLQFLFEYFSETQRNKGNFPGRFSGRQFSNSRSEMNVSTLELGDSALYLCASTDGGRGGLSEQYFGPGTRLTVT.

Only a few counts were recorded for this clone. The rearrangement links TRBV29-1 to TRBJ2-7, with 9 bases lining up with TRBD1. This CDR3 spans 14 amino acids. Trimming cost V 3 bases and J 2 bases; bases outside gene matches: 5. From germline, CDR1 is SQVTM and CDR2 ANQGSEA. The CDR3 region has the DNA TGCAGCGTTGAGTCCGGACAGGGGACCTACGAGCAGTACTTC. Translating gives CSVESGQGTYEQYF.

CDR3 nucleotides: TGTGCCAGCAGCTACGAGGCGGGGGCCGCTGAAGCTTTCTTT. This encodes CASSYEAGAAEAFF. V gene TRBV9 combines with J gene TRBJ1-1, with a possible D match to TRBD1 (6 bases). CDR3 length: 14 residues. The V and J ends lost 4 bases and 6 bases respectively, with 16 bases between them. CDR1 and CDR2 from the germline V gene are SGDLS and YYNGEE.

The chain uses TRBV4-3 and TRBJ1-5; D may be TRBD1 (5 bases). V was pared by 1 base and J by 4 bases, with 5 bases between. This CDR3 comprises 13 residues. Looked up from germline, CDR1 is LGHNA and CDR2 is YSLEER. Here the CDR3 reads CASSQGGNQPQHF. The CDR3 bases are TGCGCCAGCAGCCAAGGGGGGAATCAGCCCCAGCATTTT.

The J gene is TRBJ1-1, the V gene TRBV6-5; D might be TRBD1 (6 bases). Germline CDR1 is MNHEY and CDR2 is SVGAGI. Trimming pared 0 bases from V and 2 bases from J, leaving 10 bases between. The CDR3 totals 15 residues. CDR3 in amino acids: CASSYSGGGNTEAFF. The CDR3 region has the DNA TGTGCCAGCAGTTACTCCGGGGGCGGAAACACTGAAGCTTTCTTT.

The V gene is TRBV7-2, the J gene TRBJ1-1; the D gene is possibly TRBD1 (5 bases). The ends were cut back, 1 base at V and 3 bases at J, with 9 bases in the middle. The CDR3 extends over 14 amino acids. CDR1 SGHTA and CDR2 FQGNSA come from the germline V gene. The CDR3 reads CASSLGGLDTEAFF. As DNA, the CDR3 is TGTGCCAGCAGCTTAGGGGGGTTGGACACTGAAGCTTTCTTT. The entire variable domain, with the rest obtained from reference TRBV7-2 and TRBJ1-1, is as follows: GAGVSQSPSNKVTEKGKDVELRCDPISGHTALYWYRQSLGQGLEFLIYFQGNSAPDKSGLPSDRFSAERTGGSVSTLTIQRTQQEDSAVYLCASSLGGLDTEAFFGQGTRLTVV.

The genes are TRBV19 and TRBJ2-3; D is undetermined. This CDR3 comprises 15 residues. Germline V lookup: CDR1 LNHDA, CDR2 SQIVND (reference sequence). V was cut by 3 bases and J by 4 bases, with 14 bases left in between. CDR3 in DNA: TGTGCCAGTAGTATCATTCCTAGTTTGGCAGATACGCAGTATTTT. The encoded protein is CASSIIPSLADTQYF.

For this clone: At one boundary the junction diverges from the germline segment, which might be a read error. Written as DNA, the CDR3 is TGCAGCGTAGATGAAGCACGGACCGTCAACTTC. Translation gives CSVDEARTVNF. The chain combines TRBV29-1 with TRBJ2-5; D not certain. Germline lookup yields CDR1 SQVTM and CDR2 ANQGSEA. The CDR3 contains 11 residues.

This chain joins TRBV7-9 and TRBJ1-1; D is ambiguous. Germline V gene data show CDR1 as SEHNR and CDR2 as FQNEAQ (reference sequence). The ends were cut back, 6 bases at V and 8 bases at J, with 16 bases in the middle. The CDR3 is 13 amino acids. The CDR3 here is CASSPNPGGEAFF. The CDR3 DNA follows: TGTGCCAGCAGTCCAAATCCGGGAGGAGAAGCTTTCTTT.

The CDR3 coding sequence is TGTGCCATCAGTGGAACCGACAGGGGATTAGACAATGAGCAGTTCTTC. This encodes CAISGTDRGLDNEQFF. The gene calls are TRBV10-3 and TRBJ2-1; TRBD1 aligns across 8 bases. This CDR3 comprises 16 residues. Trimming removed 4 bases from V and 5 bases from J; junction bases left unmatched: 10. Germline V gene lookup returns CDR1 ENHRY and CDR2 SYGVKD.

V gene TRBV30 combines with J gene TRBJ2-1, with 12 bases identical to TRBD2. The CDR3 extends over 18 amino acids. Trimming at V came to 5 bases and at J to 5 bases, leaving 16 bases not matched to a gene. Germline CDR1 reads GTSNPN; CDR2 reads SVGIG (reference sequence). Written as DNA, the CDR3 is TGTGCCTGGGGTGCGTTACCAGGGACTAGCGGGTTAAACAATGAGCAGTTCTTC. It is translated as CAWGALPGTSGLNNEQFF.

V usage is TRBV11-3 and J usage is TRBJ2-6; D remains ambiguous. Germline V lookup: CDR1 SGHNT, CDR2 YENEEA. Trimming stripped 1 base from V and 0 bases from J, with 13 bases between. The CDR3 is 18 amino acids. CDR3 protein: CASSLGLSGNSGANVLTF. For the CDR3, the DNA is TGTGCCAGCAGCTTAGGGCTTTCTGGCAACTCTGGGGCCAACGTCCTGACTTTC.

The chain couples TRBV7-2 to TRBJ2-3; 8 bases match TRBD2. CDR1 is SGHTA, CDR2 FQGNSA, per germline. CDR3 length equals 15 residues. The J segment lost 1 base and the V segment lost 3 bases, leaving 3 bases of the junction unmatched. This CDR3 reads CASSLSSGRTDTQYF. The CDR3 bases are TGTGCCAGCAGCTTGTCTAGCGGGCGCACAGATACGCAGTATTTT.

The gene calls are TRBV7-2 and TRBJ2-2; D unresolved. Germline CDR1 reads SGHTA; CDR2 reads FQGNSA. CDR3 length: 14 residues. V was shortened by 1 base and J by 4 bases, with 7 bases between the two germline ends. CDR3 DNA sequence: TGTGCCAGCAGCTTAGAAGCAGGCACCGGGGAGCTGTTTTTT. This gives the protein CASSLEAGTGELFF.

This sequence joins TRBV2 and TRBJ1-5, with a weak D call TRBD1 (6 bases). This CDR3 is 14 amino acids long. V lost 4 bases and J 6 bases, leaving 13 bases between the germline ends. CDR1 is SNHLY, CDR2 FYNNEI, per germline. The CDR3 sequence is CASSGDRWFQPQHF. The CDR3 DNA reads TGTGCCAGCAGTGGAGACAGGTGGTTTCAGCCCCAGCATTTT.

This clone was recorded only once. The V gene is TRBV9, the J gene TRBJ2-1, with 9 bases lining up with TRBD1. The CDR3 covers 15 residues. Germline assignment: CDR1 SGDLS and CDR2 YYNGEE. V lost 2 bases and J lost 5; bases outside the gene matches: 5. In nucleotides, the CDR3 is TGTGCCAGCAGCGTGGGACAGGGTTCCCACAATGAGCAGTTCTTC. It codes for CASSVGQGSHNEQFF.

The chain carries TRBV30 and TRBJ2-5; D not resolved. Germline CDR1 is GTSNPN and CDR2 is SVGIG (reference sequence). V dropped 0 bases and J dropped 1 base, with 6 bases sitting between them. This CDR3 is built from 13 residues. The CDR3 bases are TGTGCCTGGAGTGTACTGGTCCAAGAGACCCAGTACTTC. This translates into CAWSVLVQETQYF.